Listed below are T cell receptor beta chains from one sample, sequenced in a study of human T cells and chemical hapten exposure. TCRdb re-called the RACE reads through MiXCR, storing one row per CDR3 protein. The sample comprises about 31,000 distinct CDR3 sequences, about 7.7% of which are singletons, and less than 10% rests with the top ten. Sample: whole blood. The source of these receptors is a human donor in good health. Some clones in this sample may be carry-over from other donors' samples. Both conserved end residues are part of each CDR3. D genes are given only for firm matches. Clone size is stated in some rows and not others, as once, few, many or a class when expanded.

size	D	V	J	DNA	CDR3
NA	TRBD2	TRBV5-1	TRBJ2-4	TGCGCCAGCAGCTTGGGGACTAGCGGCCTAGCCAAAAACATTCAGTACTTC	CASSLGTSGLAKNIQYF
many	TRBD2	TRBV5-1	TRBJ2-2	TGCGCCAGCAGCTTGGTGGCTAGCGGGGCCGGGGAGCTGTTTTTT	CASSLVASGAGELFF
few	TRBD2	TRBV10-3	TRBJ2-5	TGTGCCACCGCAGGACTAGCGGGACAAGAGACCCAGTACTTC	CATAGLAGQETQYF
few	NA	TRBV7-2	TRBJ1-1	TGTGCCAGCAGCTTATGGGGGGCGCTTGCAGACACTGAAGCTTTCTTT	CASSLWGALADTEAFF
NA	TRBD1	TRBV27	TRBJ2-5	TGTGCCAGCAGTTTCGCCGGGACAGTGGCGGAGACCCAGTACTTC	CASSFAGTVAETQYF
many	NA	TRBV29-1	TRBJ1-2	TGCAGCGCTCGCCGGGGAGACCCGAAGGGTGGCTACACCTTC	CSARRGDPKGGYTF
few	NA	TRBV29-1	TRBJ2-1	TGCAGCGCCCACAGGGTAGTGTTAGGTGAGCAGTTCTTC	CSAHRVVLGEQFF
many	TRBD1	TRBV12-3/TRBV12-4	TRBJ1-5	TGTGCCAGCATAAAGGGGGCTGGGGGTCAGCCCCAGCATTTT	CASIKGAGGQPQHF
NA	NA	TRBV6-5	TRBJ1-1	TGTGCCAGCAGTGGGCCCCGGGGCACTGAAGCTTTCTTT	CASSGPRGTEAFF
many	NA	TRBV28	TRBJ2-5	TGTGCCAGCAGTTTATACAGGGCTAGGGAGACCCAGTACTTC	CASSLYRARETQYF
NA	NA	TRBV2	TRBJ2-1	TGTGCCAGCAGCTGTGAGTCTCAGCAGTTCTTC	CASSCESQQFF
few	TRBD1	TRBV27	TRBJ1-1	TGTGCCAGCAGTCTAGGGACAGGAGCGGGCACTGAAGCTTTCTTT	CASSLGTGAGTEAFF
many	TRBD2	TRBV6-5	TRBJ2-1	TGTGCCAGCAGCACGGTTCCGGGACTAGCGGACAATGAGCAGTTCTTC	CASSTVPGLADNEQFF
few	NA	TRBV28	TRBJ1-1	TGTGCCAGCAGGCCACAGGGCTACGACACTGAAGCTTTCTTT	CASRPQGYDTEAFF
few	TRBD1	TRBV2	TRBJ1-4	TGTGCCAGCAGACAGGGGTCTAATGAAAAACTGTTTTTT	CASRQGSNEKLFF
many	TRBD1	TRBV5-6	TRBJ1-1	TGTGCCAGCAGCTTGGCCGGACAGGGGACAGGTGAAGCTTTCTTT	CASSLAGQGTGEAFF
many	NA	TRBV6-1	TRBJ2-7	TGTGCCAGCAGTGAAGACGGTGACTACGAGCAGTACTTC	CASSEDGDYEQYF
few	NA	TRBV19	TRBJ1-2	TGTGCCAGTAGTATGGCAGCCGGACAAAACTATGGCTACACCTTC	CASSMAAGQNYGYTF
many	NA	TRBV7-9	TRBJ1-3	TGTGCCAGCAGCAGTTACGATTTT	CASSSYDF
many	NA	TRBV20-1	TRBJ1-1	TGCAGTGCGACACGACAATCCGAGGCTTTCTTT	CSATRQSEAFF
few	NA	TRBV29-1	TRBJ1-2	TGCAGCGTTGATGGGCCAGTCAACTATGGCTACACCTTC	CSVDGPVNYGYTF
many	NA	TRBV20-1	TRBJ1-6	TGCAGTGCTCAAACCACGACAGGTGTCGCCTTT	CSAQTTTGVAF
many	NA	TRBV12-3/TRBV12-4	TRBJ2-7	TGTGCCAGCAGTTTTCAGCATTCCTACGAGCAGTACTTC	CASSFQHSYEQYF
many	TRBD2	TRBV28	TRBJ2-5	TGTGCCAGCAGTTTTGTACTAGCGGATATACAAGAGACCCAGTACTTC	CASSFVLADIQETQYF
many	TRBD2	TRBV14	TRBJ2-5	TGTGCCAGCAGCCAAGGGTCGACTAGCGGGCCCACCCAAGAGACCCAGTACTTC	CASSQGSTSGPTQETQYF
NA	TRBD2	TRBV29-1	TRBJ2-3	TGCAGCGTCAAAACTAGCGGAACTAGCACAGATACGCAGTATTTT	CSVKTSGTSTDTQYF
medium-sized	TRBD2	TRBV27	TRBJ2-3	TGTGCCAGCAGTCTCATCGAAGCGGGGGGGCCTGAAGATACGCAGTATTTT	CASSLIEAGGPEDTQYF
NA	NA	TRBV13	TRBJ2-1	TGTGCCAGCAGTCGCCCCGCTGTCCGATATGAGCAGTTCTTC	CASSRPAVRYEQFF
NA	TRBD2	TRBV20-1	TRBJ2-7	TGCAGTGCTAGGTCTAGCGGGGATTCCTACGAGCAGTACTTC	CSARSSGDSYEQYF
NA	NA	TRBV6-1	TRBJ1-3	TGTGCCAGCAACTACTACGGGGACTCTGGAAACACCATATATTTT	CASNYYGDSGNTIYF
few	TRBD1	TRBV23-1	TRBJ2-5	TGCGCCAGCAGTCAGTCCGGGACAGAGAACCAAGAGACCCAGTACTTC	CASSQSGTENQETQYF
few	TRBD1	TRBV11-2	TRBJ1-1	TGTGCCAGCAGCTTGGGACAGGGGGCGGTTGGTTCCGCTGAAGCTTTCTTT	CASSLGQGAVGSAEAFF
NA	NA	TRBV5-1	TRBJ1-1	TGCGCCAGCAGCTTGAGTGGGGGCGTAGGCACTGAAGCTTTCTTT	CASSLSGGVGTEAFF
few	NA	TRBV5-1	TRBJ2-2	TGCGCCAGCAGCTCTGGGAGCTCGAACACCGGGGAGCTGTTTTTT	CASSSGSSNTGELFF
NA	NA	TRBV6-5	TRBJ1-1	TGTGCCAGCAGACCTGGGACCCACACTGAAGCTTTCTTT	CASRPGTHTEAFF
NA	NA	TRBV29-1	TRBJ2-6	TGCAGCGTTCTATTCAGGGGTGGTGGGGCCAACGTCCTGACTTTC	CSVLFRGGGANVLTF
NA	NA	TRBV29-1	TRBJ2-5	TGCAGCGTTGAGAAGGGAGAGACCCAGTACTTC	CSVEKGETQYF
few	NA	TRBV14	TRBJ1-6	TGTGCCAGCAGCCAAGTGGGACTAGGGATCGCTCATAATTCACCCCTCCACTTT	CASSQVGLGIAHNSPLHF
few	NA	TRBV2	TRBJ1-1	TGTGCCAGCTACTGGGCAGAAAACACTGAAGCTTTCTTT	CASYWAENTEAFF
few	NA	TRBV29-1	TRBJ1-2	TGCAGCGTTGGACGACAGTCTAACTATGGCTACACCTTC	CSVGRQSNYGYTF
many	TRBD2	TRBV5-1	TRBJ2-3	TGCGCCAGCAGCAACGGACTAGCAGCCTGGGATACGCAGTATTTT	CASSNGLAAWDTQYF
few	NA	TRBV7-2	TRBJ2-7	TGTGCCAGCAGCTTAGATTTTAACAGCCCCTACGAGCAGTACTTC	CASSLDFNSPYEQYF